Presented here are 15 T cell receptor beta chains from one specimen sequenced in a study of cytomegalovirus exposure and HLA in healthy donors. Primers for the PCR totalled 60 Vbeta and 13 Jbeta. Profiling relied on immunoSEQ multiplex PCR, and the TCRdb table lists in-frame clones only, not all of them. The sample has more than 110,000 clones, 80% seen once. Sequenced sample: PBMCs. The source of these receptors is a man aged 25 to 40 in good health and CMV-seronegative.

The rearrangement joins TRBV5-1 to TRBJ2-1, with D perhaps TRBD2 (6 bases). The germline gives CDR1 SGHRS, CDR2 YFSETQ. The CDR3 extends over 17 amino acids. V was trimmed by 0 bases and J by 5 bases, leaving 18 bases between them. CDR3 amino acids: CASSLVARDFVDNEQFF. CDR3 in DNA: TGCGCCAGCAGCTTGGTTGCCAGGGACTTTGTAGACAATGAGCAGTTCTTC. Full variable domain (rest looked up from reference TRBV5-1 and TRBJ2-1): KAGVTQTPRYLIKTRGQQVTLSCSPISGHRSVSWYQQTPGQGLQFLFEYFSETQRNKGNFPGRFSGRQFSNSRSEMNVSTLELGDSALYLCASSLVARDFVDNEQFFGPGTRLTVL.

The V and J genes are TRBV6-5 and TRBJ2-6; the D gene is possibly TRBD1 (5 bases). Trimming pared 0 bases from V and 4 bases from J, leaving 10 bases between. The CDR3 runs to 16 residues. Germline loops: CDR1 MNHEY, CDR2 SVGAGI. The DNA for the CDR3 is TGTGCCAGCAGTTACTCGTCAGGGTCCGGGGCCAACGTCCTGACTTTC. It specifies CASSYSSGSGANVLTF.

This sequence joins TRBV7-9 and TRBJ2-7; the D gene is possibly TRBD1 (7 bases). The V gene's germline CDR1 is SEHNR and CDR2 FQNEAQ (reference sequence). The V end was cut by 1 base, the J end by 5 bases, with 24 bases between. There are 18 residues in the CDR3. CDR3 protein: CASSLVGTEGPGEDEQYF. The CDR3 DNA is TGTGCCAGCAGCTTAGTGGGGACAGAGGGACCGGGGGAGGACGAGCAGTACTTC.

CDR3 amino acids: CASSIQETQYF. The DNA of the CDR3 is TGTGCCAGCAGCATTCAGGAGACCCAGTACTTC. V usage is TRBV4-2 and J usage is TRBJ2-5; D gene uncertain. V was clipped by 5 bases and J by 5 bases, with 6 bases between them. The CDR3 is 11 amino acids. Germline V lookup: CDR1 LGHNA, CDR2 YNFKEQ.

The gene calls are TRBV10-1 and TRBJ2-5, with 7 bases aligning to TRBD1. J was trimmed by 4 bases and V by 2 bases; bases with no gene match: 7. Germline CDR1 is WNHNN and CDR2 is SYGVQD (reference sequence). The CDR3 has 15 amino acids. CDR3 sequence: CASSERTGPIETQYF. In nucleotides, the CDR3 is TGCGCCAGCAGTGAGAGGACAGGTCCTATAGAGACCCAGTACTTC.

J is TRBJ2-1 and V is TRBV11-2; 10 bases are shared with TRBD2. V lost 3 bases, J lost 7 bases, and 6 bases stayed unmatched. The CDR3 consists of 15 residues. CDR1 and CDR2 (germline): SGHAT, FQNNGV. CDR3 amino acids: CASSFSGGARNEQFF. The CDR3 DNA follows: TGTGCCAGCAGCTTCAGCGGGGGGGCGCGGAATGAGCAGTTCTTC.

For the CDR3, the DNA is TGCGCCAGCAGTCAATCATACGTAGTACAGGTTCCGCGTCTGGGTTCCTACGAGCAGTACTTC. Translated, it gives CASSQSYVVQVPRLGSYEQYF. V and J are TRBV23-1 and TRBJ2-7, with D possibly matching TRBD1 (5 bases). TRBV23-1 falls under the ORF class, with uncertain function. Trimming took off 0 bases at V and 1 base at J, with 28 bases between the two ends. The CDR3 totals 21 residues.

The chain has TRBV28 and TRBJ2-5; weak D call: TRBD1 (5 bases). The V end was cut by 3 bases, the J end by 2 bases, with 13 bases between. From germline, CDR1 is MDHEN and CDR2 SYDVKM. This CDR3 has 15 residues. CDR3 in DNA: TGTGCCAGCAGTTTGCCCCAGGGAAGACAAGAGACCCAGTACTTC. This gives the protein CASSLPQGRQETQYF.

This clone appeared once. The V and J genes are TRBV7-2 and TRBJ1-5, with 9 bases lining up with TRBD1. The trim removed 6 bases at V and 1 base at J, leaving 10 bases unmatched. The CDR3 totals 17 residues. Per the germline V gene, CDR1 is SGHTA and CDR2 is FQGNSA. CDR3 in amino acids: CASSHTIQGASNQPQHF. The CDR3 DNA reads TGTGCCAGCAGTCATACAATACAGGGGGCAAGCAATCAGCCCCAGCATTTT. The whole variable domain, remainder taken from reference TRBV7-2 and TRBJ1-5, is GAGVSQSPSNKVTEKGKDVELRCDPISGHTALYWYRQSLGQGLEFLIYFQGNSAPDKSGLPSDRFSAERTGGSVSTLTIQRTQQEDSAVYLCASSHTIQGASNQPQHFGDGTRLSIL.

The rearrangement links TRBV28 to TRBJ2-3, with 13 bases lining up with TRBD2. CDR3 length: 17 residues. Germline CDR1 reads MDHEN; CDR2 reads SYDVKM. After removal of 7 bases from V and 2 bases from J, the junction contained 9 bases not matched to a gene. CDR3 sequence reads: CASNTRGTSGDTDTQYF. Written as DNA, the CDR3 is TGTGCCAGCAACACTCGCGGGACTAGCGGGGACACAGATACGCAGTATTTT. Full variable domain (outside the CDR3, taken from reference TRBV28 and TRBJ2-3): DVKVTQSSRYLVKRTGEKVFLECVQDMDHENMFWYRQDPGLGLRLIYFSYDVKMKEKGDIPEGYSVSREKKERFSLILESASTNQTSMYLCASNTRGTSGDTDTQYFGPGTRLTVL.

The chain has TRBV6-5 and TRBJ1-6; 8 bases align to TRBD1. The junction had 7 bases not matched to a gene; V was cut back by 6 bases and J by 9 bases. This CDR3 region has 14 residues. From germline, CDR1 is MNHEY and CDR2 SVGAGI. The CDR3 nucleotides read TGTGCCAGCAGAGCGGGACAGGTTCTTTCACCCCTCCACTTT. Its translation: CASRAGQVLSPLHF.

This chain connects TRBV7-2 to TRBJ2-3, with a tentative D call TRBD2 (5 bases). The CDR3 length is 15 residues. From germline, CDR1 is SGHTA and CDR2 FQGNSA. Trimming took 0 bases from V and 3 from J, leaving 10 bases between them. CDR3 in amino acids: CASSLAVGETDTQYF. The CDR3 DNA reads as TGTGCCAGCAGCTTAGCGGTGGGAGAGACAGATACGCAGTATTTT.

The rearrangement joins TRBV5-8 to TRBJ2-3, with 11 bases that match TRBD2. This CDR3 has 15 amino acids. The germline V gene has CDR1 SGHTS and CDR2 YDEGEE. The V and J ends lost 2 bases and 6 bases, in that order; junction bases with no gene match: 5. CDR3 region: CASSFLAGGWDTQYF. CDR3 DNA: TGTGCCAGCAGCTTCCTAGCGGGGGGTTGGGATACGCAGTATTTT.

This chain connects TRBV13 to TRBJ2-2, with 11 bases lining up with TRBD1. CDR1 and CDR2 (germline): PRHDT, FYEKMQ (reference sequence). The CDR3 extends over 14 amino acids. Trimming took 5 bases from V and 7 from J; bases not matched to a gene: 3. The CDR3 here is CASSLGTGGGELFF. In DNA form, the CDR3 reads TGTGCCAGCAGCCTCGGGACAGGGGGCGGGGAGCTGTTTTTT.

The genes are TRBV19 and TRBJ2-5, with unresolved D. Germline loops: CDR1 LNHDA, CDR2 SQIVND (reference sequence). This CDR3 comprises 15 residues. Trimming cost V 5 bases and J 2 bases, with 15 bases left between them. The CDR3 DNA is TGTGCCAGTAGTTTAGGTATTGGCAAGCAAGAGACCCAGTACTTC. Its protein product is CASSLGIGKQETQYF. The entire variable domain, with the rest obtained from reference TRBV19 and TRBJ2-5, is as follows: DGGITQSPKYLFRKEGQNVTLSCEQNLNHDAMYWYRQDPGQGLRLIYYSQIVNDFQKGDIAEGYSVSREKKESFPLTVTSAQKNPTAFYLCASSLGIGKQETQYFGPGTRLLVL.